The 29 T cell receptor beta chains in this list originate from one sample, sequenced in a study of shared clonotypes between healthy human individuals. Sequenced by immunoSEQ multiplex PCR; TCRdb stores in-frame clones only, minus some. The sample shows about a million clones, 76% of them seen only once. Sequencing was done on a sample of memory CD4+ T cells sorted from blood. The subset was: CD45RA-negative fraction. These receptors were collected from a man younger than 35 in good health.

V is TRBV4-2 and J is TRBJ2-2, with 11 bases lining up with TRBD2. CDR1 LGHNA and CDR2 YNFKEQ come from the germline V gene. CDR3 size: 18 residues. V was clipped by 4 bases and J by 3 bases; unmatched bases: 10. CDR3 sequence: CASSPLTSGKSDTGELFF. In nucleotides, the CDR3 is TGTGCCAGCAGCCCCTTGACTAGCGGGAAATCGGACACCGGGGAGCTGTTTTTT.

This clone was seen only once. Here the CDR3 DNA reads TGTGCCAGCAGTTTGGACACTTCCATTAACAATTACGAGCAGTACTTC. This sequence encodes CASSLDTSINNYEQYF. V usage is TRBV6-6 and J usage is TRBJ2-7; D might be TRBD1 (5 bases). CDR3 length equals 16 residues. Germline assignment: CDR1 MNHNY and CDR2 SVGAGI (reference sequence). Trimming took off 4 bases at V and 4 bases at J, with 20 bases between the two ends.

The rearrangement uses TRBV5-4 and TRBJ2-7; possibly TRBD1 for D (5 bases). This CDR3 region has 14 residues. Germline V CDR1 and CDR2: SGHNT, YYREEE (reference sequence). Trimming took 0 bases from V and 4 from J, leaving 11 bases between them. The CDR3 spells CASSLVGQQYEQYF. The CDR3 coding sequence is TGTGCCAGCAGCTTGGTGGGGCAGCAATACGAGCAGTACTTC. The variable domain in full, completed from reference TRBV5-4 and TRBJ2-7, reads ETGVTQSPTHLIKTRGQQVTLRCSSQSGHNTVSWYQQALGQGPQFIFQYYREEENGRGNFPPRFSGLQFPNYSSELNVNALELDDSALYLCASSLVGQQYEQYFGPGTRLTVT.

As regards this clone: The sample carries other DNA sequences with the same CDR3. V and J are TRBV30 and TRBJ2-3; no definite D call. V lost 5 bases and J 1 base, leaving 4 bases between the germline ends. CDR3 size: 11 residues. Germline values: CDR1 GTSNPN, CDR2 SVGIG (reference sequence). CDR3 sequence reads: CAWSGTDTQYF. CDR3 DNA sequence: TGTGCCTGGTCTGGCACAGATACGCAGTATTTT. Complete variable domain (other parts from reference TRBV30 and TRBJ2-3): SQTIHQWPATLVQPVGSPLSLECTVEGTSNPNLYWYRQAAGRGLQLLFYSVGIGQISSEVPQNLSASRPQDRQFILSSKKLLLSDSGFYLCAWSGTDTQYFGPGTRLTVL.

The chain uses TRBV10-1 and TRBJ1-2; D not resolved. Germline V gene sequence: CDR1 WNHNN, CDR2 SYGVQD (reference sequence). Trimming shortened V by 3 bases and J by 8 bases, and 22 bases separated the two germline ends. The CDR3 is made up of 16 amino acids. CDR3 nucleotides: TGCGCCAGCAGTGACCACCCCACCGCGGGAGCATCCGGCTACACCTTC. This gives the protein CASSDHPTAGASGYTF.

The J gene is TRBJ2-7, the V gene TRBV5-1; 11 bases fit TRBD1. Germline values: CDR1 SGHRS, CDR2 YFSETQ. CDR3 length: 15 residues. Trimming took 5 bases from V and 0 from J; bases not matched to a gene: 4. CDR3 sequence reads: CASRAGTGGSYEQYF. As DNA, the CDR3 is TGCGCCAGCAGGGCCGGGACAGGGGGCTCCTACGAGCAGTACTTC.

A word on this clone: Other DNA sequences in the same sample also yield this CDR3. The J gene is TRBJ2-1, the V gene TRBV2, with unresolved D. From germline, CDR1 is SNHLY and CDR2 FYNNEI. The CDR3 contains 13 residues. V lost 7 bases and J lost 0, with 7 bases in between. The CDR3, as DNA: TGTGCCAGCAACGGAGACTCCTACAATGAGCAGTTCTTC. It codes for CASNGDSYNEQFF.

For this clone: Other DNA sequences in the same sample also yield this CDR3. This sequence joins TRBV9 and TRBJ2-1; 12 positions match TRBD2. The V segment lost 0 bases and the J segment 7 bases; nucleotides outside the gene matches: 5. CDR1 and CDR2 from the germline V gene are SGDLS and YYNGEE. This CDR3 is built from 16 residues. CDR3 in amino acids: CASSVAGLAGGNEQFF. CDR3 nucleotide sequence: TGTGCCAGCAGCGTAGCCGGGCTAGCGGGGGGGAATGAGCAGTTCTTC.

The CDR3 spells CASSEDSRPSNYGYTF. The CDR3 nucleotides are TGTGCCAGCAGTGAAGACTCTAGACCGTCGAACTATGGCTACACCTTC. The rearrangement links TRBV6-1 to TRBJ1-2; D is uncertain. Trimming removed 1 base at V and 2 bases at J, with 14 bases between. The CDR3 is made up of 16 amino acids. Germline V CDR1 and CDR2: MNHNS, SASEGT.

J is TRBJ1-6 and V is TRBV10-2, with D possibly being TRBD1 (6 bases). V lost 7 bases and J lost 8, with 15 bases in between. The CDR3 loop spans 14 amino acids. The germline CDR1 and CDR2 sequences are WSHSY and SAAADI. Here the CDR3 reads CASTGRGIDSPLHF. The CDR3 DNA reads TGCGCCAGCACGGGCAGGGGTATTGATTCACCCCTCCACTTT.

The chain joins TRBV2 to TRBJ2-2, with D hard to call. Trimming shortened V by 5 bases and J by 0 bases, and 7 bases separated the two germline ends. The length of the CDR3 is 14 residues. Germline V gives CDR1 SNHLY, CDR2 FYNNEI. The CDR3 loop reads CASSRNPNTGELFF. CDR3 DNA sequence: TGTGCCAGCAGTCGGAACCCGAACACCGGGGAGCTGTTTTTT.

CDR3 bases: TGCGCCAGCAGCTTGGAAGGGGCTCGACAAGAGACCCAGTACTTC. Protein product: CASSLEGARQETQYF. The chain carries TRBV5-1 and TRBJ2-5; D perhaps matches TRBD1 (5 bases). This CDR3 region has 15 residues. The germline CDR1 and CDR2 sequences are SGHRS and YFSETQ. V dropped 0 bases and J dropped 2 bases, with 11 bases sitting between them.

This clone was seen just once. The chain couples TRBV5-1 to TRBJ1-6; D not certain. This CDR3 region has 13 residues. CDR1 is SGHRS and CDR2 is YFSETQ in the germline V gene. With 5 bases removed from V and 9 bases from J, the gap between germline ends came to 12 bases. The CDR3 loop is CASREGEASPLHF. In DNA, the CDR3 is TGCGCCAGCAGGGAGGGCGAAGCTTCACCCCTCCACTTT. Supplemented by reference TRBV5-1 and TRBJ1-6, the full variable domain reads KAGVTQTPRYLIKTRGQQVTLSCSPISGHRSVSWYQQTPGQGLQFLFEYFSETQRNKGNFPGRFSGRQFSNSRSEMNVSTLELGDSALYLCASREGEASPLHFGNGTRLTVT.

The chain uses TRBV5-4 and TRBJ1-2; the match to TRBD1 covers 8 bases. This CDR3 comprises 13 residues. V was pared by 4 bases and J by 5 bases, with 4 bases of the junction left unmatched. Germline CDR1 reads SGHNT; CDR2 reads YYREEE (reference sequence). The CDR3, as DNA: TGTGCCAGCAGCCCGACAGGGGTGTATGGCTACACCTTC. Translating gives CASSPTGVYGYTF.

The chain couples TRBV4-2 to TRBJ2-7; D tentatively reads TRBD1 or TRBD2 (6 bases each). V was pared by 2 bases and J by 2 bases, with 16 bases between. The CDR3 totals 16 residues. CDR1 is LGHNA and CDR2 is YNFKEQ in the germline V gene. DNA of the CDR3: TGTGCCAGCAGCCAAAGTGGTTGGGGGGCGACCTACGAGCAGTACTTC. Amino acids: CASSQSGWGATYEQYF.

The genes are TRBV30 and TRBJ2-1; tentatively, D is TRBD1 or TRBD2 (5 bases each). V lost 1 base and J 8 bases, leaving 12 bases between the germline ends. The germline CDR1 and CDR2 sequences are GTSNPN and SVGIG (reference sequence). The CDR3 has 13 residues. CDR3 protein: CAWSGQRGDEQFF. Written as DNA, the CDR3 is TGTGCCTGGAGTGGACAGAGGGGCGATGAGCAGTTCTTC.

Comments on this clone: The identical CDR3 is also encoded by other nucleotide sequences in the sample. J is TRBJ1-2 and V is TRBV5-4, with D maybe TRBD1 (5 bases). The CDR3 spans 12 residues. V lost 2 bases and J lost 7, with 9 bases in between. Germline assignment: CDR1 SGHNT and CDR2 YYREEE (reference sequence). CDR3 sequence: CASSLWGSGYTF. The DNA of the CDR3 is TGTGCCAGCAGCTTATGGGGGAGTGGCTACACCTTC.

The chain recombines TRBV4-3 with TRBJ2-5; 14 bases are shared with TRBD2. CDR3 length: 16 amino acids. Germline CDR1 and CDR2: LGHNA and YSLEER. Trimming cost V 4 bases and J 3 bases; bases outside gene matches: 4. The CDR3 nucleotides are TGCGCCAGCAGCCGGGGGACTAGCGGGGGTAAAGAGACCCAGTACTTC. Translating it yields CASSRGTSGGKETQYF.

The rearrangement joins TRBV7-2 to TRBJ2-5; TRBD2 is a possible D gene (6 bases). V lost 1 base and J lost 2, with 17 bases in between. Germline-derived CDR1 and CDR2 are SGHTA and FQGNSA. The CDR3 has 17 residues. The CDR3, as DNA: TGTGCCAGCAGCTTAGATCCTTGGTTAGCGGCTCAAGAGACCCAGTACTTC. It is translated as CASSLDPWLAAQETQYF.

The V call is TRBV5-6, the J call TRBJ1-6; 7 bases agree with TRBD1. The CDR3 is 17 residues long. Per germline, CDR1 SGHDT and CDR2 YYEEEE. Losses at the gene ends were 4 bases for V and 7 bases for J; bases not matched to a gene: 14. The CDR3 loop reads CASSPPGRGGVNSPLHF. The CDR3, as DNA: TGTGCCAGCAGCCCCCCAGGCCGAGGGGGCGTGAATTCACCCCTCCACTTT.

The chain uses TRBV7-2 and TRBJ1-5; D remains ambiguous. Germline-derived CDR1 and CDR2 are SGHTA and FQGNSA. The germline V and J ends were trimmed by 2 bases and 5 bases, with 13 bases remaining between them. The CDR3 has 15 amino acids. The CDR3 here is CASSLMADTDQPQHF. The CDR3, as DNA: TGTGCCAGCAGCTTAATGGCAGATACTGATCAGCCCCAGCATTTT.

This clone appeared once. J is TRBJ2-7 and V is TRBV19; 7 bases map to TRBD1. V lost 3 bases to trimming and J lost 0 bases; unmatched junction nucleotides: 11. The CDR3 length is 17 residues. Germline V gene data show CDR1 as LNHDA and CDR2 as SQIVND (reference sequence). In DNA, the CDR3 is TGTGCCAGTAGTATCGAGACCAGGGGGTCCTACTCCTACGAGCAGTACTTC. Its translation is CASSIETRGSYSYEQYF.

For this clone: The same CDR3 is also encoded by other DNA sequences in this sample. The V and J genes are TRBV6-6 and TRBJ2-5; unclear D gene. The CDR3 consists of 11 residues. V was cut by 5 bases and J by 2 bases, with 3 bases left in between. Germline V gene data show CDR1 as MNHNY and CDR2 as SVGAGI (reference sequence). CDR3 nucleotide sequence: TGTGCCAGCAGTCCGCAAGAGACCCAGTACTTC. This codes for CASSPQETQYF.

The chain carries TRBV4-3 and TRBJ2-2, with D maybe TRBD2 (6 bases). V lost 0 bases and J 2 bases, leaving 13 bases between the germline ends. The V gene's germline CDR1 is LGHNA and CDR2 YSLEER. The CDR3 length is 17 residues. This CDR3 is CASSQDPMGGNTGELFF. CDR3 bases: TGCGCCAGCAGCCAAGATCCTATGGGGGGAAACACCGGGGAGCTGTTTTTT.

The genes are TRBV5-1 and TRBJ1-1; TRBD1 might be the D (5 bases). The germline gives CDR1 SGHRS, CDR2 YFSETQ. The CDR3 is 14 amino acids. V lost 4 bases and J lost 1, with 11 bases in between. The DNA of the CDR3 is TGCGCCAGCAGCCCCGGGACCCCGAACACTGAAGCTTTCTTT. Its protein product is CASSPGTPNTEAFF.

The chain couples TRBV7-9 to TRBJ2-7; 10 bases fit TRBD1. Trimming took 2 bases from V and 4 from J; bases not matched to a gene: 5. Germline-derived CDR1 and CDR2 are SEHNR and FQNEAQ (reference sequence). The CDR3 is 15 residues long. The CDR3 sequence: CASSLLGTGVYEQYF. The CDR3 DNA sequence: TGTGCCAGCAGCTTACTCGGGACAGGGGTATACGAGCAGTACTTC.

The genes are TRBV27 and TRBJ2-5, with a weak D call TRBD2 (6 bases). CDR3 size: 17 residues. Germline CDR1 and CDR2: MNHEY and SMNVEV (reference sequence). The V end lost 8 bases, the J end lost 4 bases, and 26 bases lay between the germline ends. CDR3 sequence: CASLPNGRGLSGETQYF. In DNA, the CDR3 is TGTGCCAGCCTTCCCAACGGGAGAGGACTAAGTGGAGAGACCCAGTACTTC.

Comments on this clone: The sample holds other DNA sequences that translate to the same CDR3. The rearrangement uses TRBV5-1 and TRBJ2-3, with 10 nucleotides matching TRBD1. Germline V lookup: CDR1 SGHRS, CDR2 YFSETQ. CDR3 size: 14 residues. V lost 4 bases and J lost 3; bases outside the gene matches: 2. Written as DNA, the CDR3 is TGCGCCAGCAGCGGGGGACAGGGGACAGATACGCAGTATTTT. It codes for CASSGGQGTDTQYF. The full variable domain, with the rest looked up from reference TRBV5-1 and TRBJ2-3, is KAGVTQTPRYLIKTRGQQVTLSCSPISGHRSVSWYQQTPGQGLQFLFEYFSETQRNKGNFPGRFSGRQFSNSRSEMNVSTLELGDSALYLCASSGGQGTDTQYFGPGTRLTVL.

The chain couples TRBV9 to TRBJ1-2; D may be TRBD1 (5 bases). CDR1 is SGDLS and CDR2 is YYNGEE in the germline V gene. V lost 2 bases and J 0 bases, leaving 11 bases between the germline ends. This CDR3 has 15 amino acids. The CDR3 DNA sequence: TGTGCCAGCAGCGTTGACGACAGACCTAACTATGGCTACACCTTC. This sequence encodes CASSVDDRPNYGYTF. Complete variable domain (other parts from reference TRBV9 and TRBJ1-2): DSGVTQTPKHLITATGQRVTLRCSPRSGDLSVYWYQQSLDQGLQFLIQYYNGEERAKGNILERFSAQQFPDLHSELNLSSLELGDSALYFCASSVDDRPNYGYTFGSGTRLTVV.